The T cell receptor (beta chain) described here comes from a study of blood T cell repertoires in COVID-19. Whole-study context: The study drew acute and convalescent COVID-19 samples from the United States, Italy and Spain.

As processed by the authors: Reference gene primer amplification yielded estimated nucleated cell counts. Measured with immunoSEQ multiplex PCR; TCRdb has only the in-frame clones, and not every one. V and J calls and clone size are those listed in that table; D and trimming were worked out from the DNA. This repertoire shows tens of thousands of clones, 90% found once; its top ten account for about 1.3%. This TCR came from a man aged 55-75 years with acute or convalescent COVID-19. Sequencing was carried out using peripheral blood.

The CDR3 loop is CASSRGGSNTGELFF. The CDR3 DNA reads as TGTGCCAGCAGCCGCGGGGGCTCGAACACCGGGGAGCTGTTTTTT. The rearrangement uses TRBV6-5 and TRBJ2-2; the D gene is possibly TRBD2 (7 bases). This CDR3 region has 15 residues. V was cut by 6 bases and J by 0 bases, with 11 bases left in between. Germline V lookup: CDR1 MNHEY, CDR2 SVGAGI.